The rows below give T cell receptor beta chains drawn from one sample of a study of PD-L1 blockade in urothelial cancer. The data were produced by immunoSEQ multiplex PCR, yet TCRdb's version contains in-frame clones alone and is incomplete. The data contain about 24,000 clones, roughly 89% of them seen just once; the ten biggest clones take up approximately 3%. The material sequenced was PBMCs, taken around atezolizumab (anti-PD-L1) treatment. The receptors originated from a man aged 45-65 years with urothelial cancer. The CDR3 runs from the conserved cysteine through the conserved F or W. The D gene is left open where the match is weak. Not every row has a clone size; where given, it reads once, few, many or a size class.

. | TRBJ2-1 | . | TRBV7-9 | CVTKGRTIGEQFF | TGTGTCACAAAGGGGAGGACCATCGGTGAGCAGTTCTTC
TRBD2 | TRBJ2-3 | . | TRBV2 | CARRGEATDTQYF | TGTGCAAGACGGGGGGAGGCGACAGATACGCAGTATTTT
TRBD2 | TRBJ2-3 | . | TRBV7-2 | CASSFTSGGTFTDTQYF | TGTGCCAGCAGCTTCACTAGCGGGGGCACGTTCACAGATACGCAGTATTTT
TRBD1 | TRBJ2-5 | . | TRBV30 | CAWEGTDGTQYF | TGTGCCTGGGAAGGGACAGATGGCACCCAGTACTTC
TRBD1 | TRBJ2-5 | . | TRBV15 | CATSRDGGRGETQYF | TGTGCCACCAGCAGAGACGGCGGCAGGGGGGAGACCCAGTACTTC
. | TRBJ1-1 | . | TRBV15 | CATRAWVQRSSEAFF | TGTGCCACCAGGGCCTGGGTTCAGCGTAGCTCAGAAGCTTTCTTT
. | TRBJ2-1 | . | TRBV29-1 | CSVANNEQFF | TGCAGCGTTGCTAATAATGAGCAGTTCTTC
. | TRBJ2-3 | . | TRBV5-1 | CASSLVELPGTDTQYF | TGCGCCAGCAGCTTGGTAGAATTACCGGGCACAGATACGCAGTATTTT
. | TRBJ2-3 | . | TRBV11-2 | CASSPLRQASDTQYF | TGTGCCAGCAGCCCCCTTAGACAGGCCTCAGATACGCAGTATTTT
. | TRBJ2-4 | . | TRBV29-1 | CSAFRENAQYF | TGCAGCGCTTTCCGGGAGAACGCTCAGTACTTC
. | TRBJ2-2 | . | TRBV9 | CASSVNIELLTGELFF | TGTGCCAGCAGCGTAAATATCGAGCTACTCACCGGGGAGCTGTTTTTT
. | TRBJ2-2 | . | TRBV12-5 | CASGPPLGELFF | TGTGCTAGTGGTCCCCCCCTCGGGGAGCTGTTTTTT
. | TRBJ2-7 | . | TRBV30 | CAWSGLAYYEQYF | TGTGCCTGGAGTGGTCTAGCGTACTACGAGCAGTACTTC
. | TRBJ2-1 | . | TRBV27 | CASSSSSYNEQFF | TGTGCCAGCAGTTCGAGCTCCTACAATGAGCAGTTCTTC
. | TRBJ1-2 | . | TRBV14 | CASSPLTVPYGYTF | TGTGCCAGCAGCCCCCTGACAGTTCCCTATGGCTACACCTTC
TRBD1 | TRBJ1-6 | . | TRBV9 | CASSRTGDNSPLHF | TGTGCCAGCAGCAGGACAGGGGATAATTCACCCCTCCACTTT
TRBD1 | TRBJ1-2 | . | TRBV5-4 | CASSLARQGANYGYTF | TGTGCCAGCAGCTTGGCTAGACAGGGGGCGAACTATGGCTACACCTTC
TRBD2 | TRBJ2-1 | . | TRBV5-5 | CAAAPGLDWYEQFF | TGTGCCGCCGCCCCAGGACTAGATTGGTATGAGCAGTTCTTC
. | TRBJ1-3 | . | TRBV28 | CASIDNGVGNTIYF | TGTGCCAGCATCGACAATGGTGTGGGAAACACCATATATTTT
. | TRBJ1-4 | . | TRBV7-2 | CASSLTGIQEKLFF | TGTGCCAGCAGCCTGACAGGAATTCAGGAAAAACTGTTTTTT
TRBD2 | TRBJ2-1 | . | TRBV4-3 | CASSQEGLASYNEQFF | TGCGCCAGCAGCCAAGAGGGACTAGCGTCCTACAATGAGCAGTTCTTC
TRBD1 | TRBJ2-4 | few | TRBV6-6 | CASIGTGFLGHSIQYF | TGTGCCAGCATAGGGACAGGATTTCTGGGGCATAGCATTCAGTACTTC
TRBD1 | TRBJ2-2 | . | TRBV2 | CASSLDRINTGELFF | TGTGCCAGCAGTTTGGACAGGATTAACACCGGGGAGCTGTTTTTT
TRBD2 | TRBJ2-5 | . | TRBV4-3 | CASSQGQAGGAETQYF | TGCGCCAGCAGCCAAGGGCAAGCGGGAGGGGCAGAGACCCAGTACTTC
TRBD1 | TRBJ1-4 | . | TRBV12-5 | CASALTGGIEKLFF | TGTGCTAGTGCCCTCACAGGGGGCATTGAAAAACTGTTTTTT
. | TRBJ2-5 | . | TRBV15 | CATSRDGGINSETQYF | TGTGCCACCAGCAGAGATGGGGGGATCAATTCAGAGACCCAGTACTTC
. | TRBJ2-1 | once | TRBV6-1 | CASTAPGHPNNEQFF | TGTGCCAGCACTGCGCCGGGACATCCCAACAATGAGCAGTTCTTC
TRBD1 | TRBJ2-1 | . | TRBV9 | CASSVVGTGTNEQFF | TGTGCCAGCAGCGTAGTCGGGACAGGGACCAATGAGCAGTTCTTC
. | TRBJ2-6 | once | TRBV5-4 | CASSYYSGSGANVLTF | TGTGCCAGCAGCTATTATTCAGGGTCTGGGGCCAACGTCCTGACTTTC
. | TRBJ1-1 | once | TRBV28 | CASSLGGYRNTEAFF | TGTGCCAGCAGTTTAGGTGGTTACAGGAACACTGAAGCTTTCTTT
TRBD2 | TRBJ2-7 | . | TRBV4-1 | CASSQSRGGGQYF | TGCGCCAGCAGCCAATCTCGGGGCGGGGGGCAGTACTTC
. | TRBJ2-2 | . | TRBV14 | CASSQDADTGELFF | TGTGCCAGCAGCCAAGATGCGGATACCGGGGAGCTGTTTTTT
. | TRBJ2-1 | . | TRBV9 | CASSVGSGAYNEQFF | TGTGCCAGCAGCGTAGGATCGGGGGCCTACAATGAGCAGTTCTTC
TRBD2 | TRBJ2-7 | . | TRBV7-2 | CASSLGGRASYEQYF | TGTGCCAGCAGCTTAGGCGGGAGAGCCTCCTACGAGCAGTACTTC
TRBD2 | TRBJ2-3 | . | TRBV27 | CATATEAGGLNTQYF | TGTGCCACCGCTACGGAAGCGGGAGGGCTGAATACGCAGTATTTT
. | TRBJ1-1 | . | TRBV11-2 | CASSSTDRKNTEAFF | TGTGCCAGCAGCTCAACAGACAGGAAGAACACTGAAGCTTTCTTT
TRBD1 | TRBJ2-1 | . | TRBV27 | CASSYSWMDRVYEQFF | TGTGCCAGCAGTTATAGCTGGATGGACAGGGTTTATGAGCAGTTCTTC
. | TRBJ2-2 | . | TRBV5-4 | CASSLSPGKANTGELFF | TGTGCCAGCAGCTTGAGCCCGGGTAAGGCGAACACCGGGGAGCTGTTTTTT
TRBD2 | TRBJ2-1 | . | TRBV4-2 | CASSQRAGGDNEQFF | TGTGCCAGCAGTCAAAGAGCGGGGGGGGACAATGAGCAGTTCTTC
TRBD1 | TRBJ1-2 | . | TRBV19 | CASSMAGGGTGKHGYTF | TGTGCCAGTAGTATGGCTGGCGGCGGGACAGGGAAGCATGGCTACACCTTC
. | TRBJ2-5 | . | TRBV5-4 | CASSSEQGLETQYF | TGTGCCAGCAGCTCTGAGCAGGGGTTGGAGACCCAGTACTTC
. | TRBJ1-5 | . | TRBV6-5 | CASRLRQLGNQPQHF | TGTGCCAGCAGACTGAGGCAATTGGGCAATCAGCCCCAGCATTTT